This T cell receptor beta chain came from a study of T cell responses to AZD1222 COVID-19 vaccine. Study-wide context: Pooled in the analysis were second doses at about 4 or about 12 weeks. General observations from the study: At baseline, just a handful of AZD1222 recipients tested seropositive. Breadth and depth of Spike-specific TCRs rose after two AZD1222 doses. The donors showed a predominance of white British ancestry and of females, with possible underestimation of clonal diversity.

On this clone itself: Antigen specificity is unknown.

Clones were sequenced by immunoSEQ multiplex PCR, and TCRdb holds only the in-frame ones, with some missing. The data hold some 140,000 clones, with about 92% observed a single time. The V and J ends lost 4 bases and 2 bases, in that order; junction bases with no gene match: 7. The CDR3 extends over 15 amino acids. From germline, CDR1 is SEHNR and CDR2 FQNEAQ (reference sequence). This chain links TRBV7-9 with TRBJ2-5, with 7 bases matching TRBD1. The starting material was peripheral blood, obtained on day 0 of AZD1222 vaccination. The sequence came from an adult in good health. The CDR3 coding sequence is TGTGCCAGCAGCTCTCAGGGGACAGAACAAGAGACCCAGTACTTC. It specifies CASSSQGTEQETQYF. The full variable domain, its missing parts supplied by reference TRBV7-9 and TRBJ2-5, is DTGVSQNPRHKITKRGQNVTFRCDPISEHNRLYWYRQTLGQGPEFLTYFQNEAQLEKSRLLSDRFSAERPKGSFSTLEIQRTEQGDSAMYLCASSSQGTEQETQYFGPGTRLLVL.